The rows below give T cell receptor beta chains drawn from one sample of a study of blood T cell repertoires in COVID-19. The table came from immunoSEQ multiplex PCR; TCRdb's copy has only in-frame clones and leaves some out. Of about 200,000 clones in the sample, about 79% were seen once. Sequencing input: peripheral blood. The receptors were gathered from a human donor in a cohort sampled during active COVID-19. Both conserved end residues are part of each CDR3. The order of the fields is CDR3 DNA, CDR3 protein, J gene, D gene, V gene, clone size. A D gene is named only where the DNA matches it firmly. Clone size is not always given. Where it is, it says once, few, many or a class for expanded clones.

CDR3 DNA: TGTGCCAGCAGCCTGGGGGCAGGGGGAGGCCTGAACACTGAAGCTTTCTTT
CDR3 protein: CASSLGAGGGLNTEAFF
J gene: TRBJ1-1
D gene: TRBD1
V gene: TRBV5-4
clone size: -

CDR3 DNA: TGTGCCAGCAGAACCCCCGGGACTATGGGCGAGCAGTACTTC
CDR3 protein: CASRTPGTMGEQYF
J gene: TRBJ2-7
D gene: TRBD2
V gene: TRBV6-5
clone size: -

CDR3 DNA: TGTGCCAGCAGCCCGAGGCCCACAGGGCAAAGCTACGAGCAGTACTTC
CDR3 protein: CASSPRPTGQSYEQYF
J gene: TRBJ2-7
D gene: -
V gene: TRBV5-4
clone size: -

CDR3 DNA: TGTGCCAGCAGCCTGGGAGGGTCTCAGTACTTC
CDR3 protein: CASSLGGSQYF
J gene: TRBJ2-7
D gene: TRBD2
V gene: TRBV28
clone size: -

CDR3 DNA: TGTGCCAGCGGAGGGACAGGGGCTTCCCAAGAGACCCAGTACTTC
CDR3 protein: CASGGTGASQETQYF
J gene: TRBJ2-5
D gene: TRBD1
V gene: TRBV7-2
clone size: -

CDR3 DNA: TGTGCCAGCAGTCTAAAATTTAGGACAGTCCTCAATCAGCCCCAGCATTTT
CDR3 protein: CASSLKFRTVLNQPQHF
J gene: TRBJ1-5
D gene: -
V gene: TRBV28
clone size: -

CDR3 DNA: TGTGCCAGCAGCCACCCGGAGGCGGGACCTCTGGGCGAGCAGTACTTC
CDR3 protein: CASSHPEAGPLGEQYF
J gene: TRBJ2-7
D gene: -
V gene: TRBV28
clone size: many

CDR3 DNA: TGTGCCAGCAGTTTTTGGACCGGACAGGGGGAGGCCTATGGCTACACCTTC
CDR3 protein: CASSFWTGQGEAYGYTF
J gene: TRBJ1-2
D gene: TRBD1
V gene: TRBV28
clone size: -

CDR3 DNA: TGTGCCAGCAGCCAAGCGAGCGGCTTCCCCAATGAGCAGTTCTTC
CDR3 protein: CASSQASGFPNEQFF
J gene: TRBJ2-1
D gene: -
V gene: TRBV7-6
clone size: once

CDR3 DNA: TGTGCCAGCAATCCGGAGCGGGGGGCCTACAATGAGCAGTTCTTC
CDR3 protein: CASNPERGAYNEQFF
J gene: TRBJ2-1
D gene: TRBD2
V gene: TRBV2
clone size: -

CDR3 DNA: TGTGCCAGCAGTTTAGGGGGACTAGCGAACACCGGGGAGCTGTTTTTT
CDR3 protein: CASSLGGLANTGELFF
J gene: TRBJ2-2
D gene: TRBD2
V gene: TRBV28
clone size: -